Listed here are 24 T cell receptor beta chains from one sample, sequenced in a study of Graves' ophthalmopathy and Graves' hyperthyroidism (dated by TCRdb to between 2018 and 2020). The sequencer listed for this sample is Illumina HiSeq 2000. For repertoire sequencing, the TCR beta CDR3 regions were amplified from RNA transcripts. HTBI primers and the Qiagen OneStep RT-PCR kit were used in a first-round RT-PCR, which was followed by a second-round multiplex PCR, size selection and purification. The raw public reads went through TCRdb reprocessing: fastp at Q25, MiXCR clone calling, in-frame beta chains kept. Here each entry gathers all rows of one CDR3 protein and keeps the most common genes and DNA. This sample gives hundreds of thousands of distinct CDR3 sequences in total; about two fifths of them show up just once. The ten biggest clones cover over 2.5% of the sample. Sample: peripheral blood. The receptors stem from an adult man with Graves' ophthalmopathy.

Many counts were recorded for this clonotype. The rearrangement joins TRBV19 to TRBJ1-1, with 7 bases fitting TRBD1. Per germline, CDR1 LNHDA and CDR2 SQIVND (reference sequence). The CDR3 has 12 residues. V shed 10 bases and J 3 bases; nucleotides not matched to a gene: 5. CDR3 protein: CATKDRYTEAFF. CDR3 bases: TGTGCCACCAAGGACAGGTACACTGAAGCTTTCTTT.

V is TRBV7-8 and J is TRBJ2-7; 7 bases are a match to TRBD2. The CDR3 consists of 15 residues. Per the germline V gene, CDR1 is SGHVS and CDR2 is FQNEAQ. V trimming: 1 base; J trimming: 9 bases; junction bases outside the gene matches: 12. CDR3 in DNA: TGTGCCAGCAGCTTAGTCCGGTTATCCTCGGGGGGGCAGTACTTC. It yields the protein CASSLVRLSSGGQYF.

A note on this clonotype: The conserved final phenylalanine or tryptophan is absent from the CDR3, which likely points to a read error. V usage is TRBV4-1 and J usage is TRBJ2-5; weak D call: TRBD2 (5 bases). V was shortened by 3 bases and J by 7 bases, with 18 bases between the two germline ends. CDR3 length equals 15 residues. Germline loops: CDR1 MGHRA, CDR2 YSYEKL. The CDR3 here is CASSHPLREYMTQYL. DNA of the CDR3: TGCGCCAGCAGCCATCCTCTGAGGGAGTATATGACCCAGTACCTC.

This chain joins TRBV20-1 and TRBJ2-5; 8 bases line up with TRBD1. The CDR3 runs 14 residues. Germline CDR1 reads DFQATT; CDR2 reads SNEGSKA (reference sequence). J was trimmed by 9 bases and V by 2 bases; bases with no gene match: 11. The CDR3 DNA is TGCAGTGCTAGACGGACAGGGAGCAATCAGCCCCAGTACTTC. Protein sequence: CSARRTGSNQPQYF.

This clonotype was found many times. This chain uses TRBV7-6 with TRBJ2-5; D might be TRBD1 (5 bases). Trimming cost V 1 base and J 2 bases, with 14 bases left between them. Germline V gene data show CDR1 as SGHVS and CDR2 as FNYEAQ. This CDR3 contains 16 residues. In DNA, the CDR3 is TGTGCCAGCAGCTTAGAGTTCTGGGCAGGGCAAGAGACCCAGTACTTC. Protein: CASSLEFWAGQETQYF.

This clonotype was seen ten or more times. V usage is TRBV7-2 and J usage is TRBJ1-1, with D possibly TRBD1 on 5 matching bases. Germline CDR1 SGHTA, CDR2 FQGNSA. With 5 bases removed from V and 6 bases from J, the gap between germline ends came to 22 bases. The CDR3 spans 16 residues. DNA of the CDR3: TGTGCCAGCAGCCTATTGCGGGGACGGCCTGAAGCTGAAGCTTTCTTT. It specifies CASSLLRGRPEAEAFF.

Ten or more counts support this clonotype. The chain employs TRBV9 and TRBJ1-6; D unresolved. Germline V gene sequence: CDR1 SGDLS, CDR2 YYNGEE. Between the trimmed V and J ends, which lost 6 bases and 7 bases, there was a span of 11 bases. This CDR3 spans 13 amino acids. This chain's CDR3 is CASTQGVNSPLHF. The CDR3 DNA reads as TGTGCCAGCACCCAAGGAGTAAATTCACCCCTCCACTTT.

This clonotype has only one observation. The V call is TRBV15, the J call TRBJ2-5; the match to TRBD1 covers 8 bases. The CDR3 loop spans 17 amino acids. Germline-derived CDR1 and CDR2 are LNHNV and YYDKDF (reference sequence). The V and J ends lost 1 base and 0 bases, in that order; junction bases with no gene match: 7. The CDR3 DNA follows: TGTGCCACCAGCAGAGCGGAGGGACAGGCCAACCAAGAGACCCAGTACTTC. It yields the protein CATSRAEGQANQETQYF.

The chain has TRBV10-3 and TRBJ2-3; the D is unclear. Germline V CDR1 and CDR2: ENHRY, SYGVKD. V lost 2 bases to trimming and J lost 6 bases, with 15 bases between them. The CDR3 has 15 residues. CDR3 region: CAISENLGQDDTQYF. The CDR3, as DNA: TGTGCCATCAGTGAGAACCTCGGGCAGGACGATACGCAGTATTTT.

The V and J genes are TRBV20-1 and TRBJ2-2; D is uncertain. With 0 bases removed from V and 1 base from J, the gap between germline ends came to 6 bases. The V gene's germline CDR1 is DFQATT and CDR2 SNEGSKA (reference sequence). This CDR3 has 14 residues. CDR3 sequence (DNA): TGCAGTGCTAGAGATTCCAGGAACACCGGGGAGCTGTTTTTT. Translation: CSARDSRNTGELFF.

V is TRBV11-2 and J is TRBJ2-7, with 8 positions matching TRBD1. CDR3 length equals 14 residues. The J segment lost 4 bases and the V segment lost 4 bases, leaving 6 bases of the junction unmatched. Germline V gene data show CDR1 as SGHAT and CDR2 as FQNNGV. The CDR3 protein is CASSSYRGLYEQYF. In DNA form, the CDR3 reads TGTGCCAGCAGCTCATACAGGGGGTTATACGAGCAGTACTTC.

This clonotype was observed a few times. The chain is built from TRBV6-5 and TRBJ2-7; D perhaps matches TRBD2 (6 bases). The V gene lost 0 bases and the J gene lost 0 bases, with 12 bases spanning the gap. This CDR3 has 16 residues. Per germline, CDR1 MNHEY and CDR2 SVGAGI. The CDR3 region has the DNA TGTGCCAGCAGTTACTCGAGTCTAGCGCGCTCCTACGAGCAGTACTTC. Amino acids: CASSYSSLARSYEQYF.

The V and J genes are TRBV24-1 and TRBJ2-2, with 7 positions matching TRBD2. The CDR3 sequence is 17 residues long. J gave up 3 bases and V 2 bases, and 8 bases lay outside the gene matches. Germline CDR1 is KGHDR and CDR2 is SFDVKD. CDR3 protein: CATSDWPSGLHTGELFF. The CDR3 DNA reads TGTGCCACCAGTGATTGGCCTAGCGGACTACACACCGGGGAGCTGTTTTTT.

This clonotype was picked up many times. The chain has TRBV7-2 and TRBJ1-5; possibly TRBD1 for D (5 bases). CDR3 length equals 13 residues. Germline CDR1 is SGHTA and CDR2 is FQGNSA. V was cut by 3 bases and J by 10 bases, with 13 bases left in between. DNA of the CDR3: TGTGCCAGCAGCTTGGGAGGGGCAGGACCCCAGCATTTT. It specifies CASSLGGAGPQHF.

In this sample, this clonotype turned up a few times. The V call is TRBV2, the J call TRBJ2-7, with D hard to call. V lost 5 bases and J lost 3, with 14 bases in between. Germline V gene sequence: CDR1 SNHLY, CDR2 FYNNEI. The CDR3 contains 14 residues. CDR3 nucleotides: TGTGCCAGCAGTTCACCGAAGGTCCTCTACGAGCAGTACTTC. Its translation is CASSSPKVLYEQYF. Full variable domain (rest looked up from reference TRBV2 and TRBJ2-7): EPEVTQTPSHQVTQMGQEVILRCVPISNHLYFYWYRQILGQKVEFLVSFYNNEISEKSEIFDDQFSVERPDGSNFTLKIRSTKLEDSAMYFCASSSPKVLYEQYFGPGTRLTVT.

This clonotype occurred many times. The V call is TRBV7-9, the J call TRBJ2-5; 11 bases map to TRBD2. V was pared by 5 bases and J by 4 bases, with 6 bases of the junction left unmatched. The CDR3 extends over 15 amino acids. Germline V CDR1 and CDR2: SEHNR, FQNEAQ (reference sequence). The CDR3 sequence: CASSPSGLAGETQYF. In DNA form, the CDR3 reads TGTGCCAGCAGCCCTTCTGGACTAGCGGGAGAGACCCAGTACTTC.

This clonotype was recorded many times. V usage is TRBV11-3 and J usage is TRBJ1-6, with D unclear. Germline values: CDR1 SGHNT, CDR2 YENEEA. The CDR3 has 11 residues. V was cut by 4 bases and J by 14 bases, with 9 bases left in between. CDR3 nucleotides: TGTGCCAGCAGCTCAAGGATTTCCCTCCACTTT. It translates to CASSSRISLHF.

This clonotype was seen many times. The CDR3 spells CASKQGAENQPQHF. The DNA of the CDR3 is TGTGCCAGTAAACAGGGGGCGGAAAATCAGCCCCAGCATTTT. This rearrangement joins TRBV19 to TRBJ1-5; 9 bases map to TRBD1. V trimming: 7 bases; J trimming: 4 bases; junction bases outside the gene matches: 5. Germline V CDR1 and CDR2: LNHDA, SQIVND (reference sequence). The CDR3 is made up of 14 amino acids.

This clonotype was observed at least ten times. The chain recombines TRBV5-1 with TRBJ2-5; D is possibly TRBD2 (5 bases). This CDR3 is built from 13 residues. Trimming took off 4 bases at V and 5 bases at J, with 12 bases between the two ends. CDR1 is SGHRS, CDR2 YFSETQ, per germline. CDR3 DNA sequence: TGCGCCAGCAGCCATCGGGGAGCGGAGACCCAGTACTTC. It specifies CASSHRGAETQYF.

The CDR3 coding sequence is TGTGCCAGCAGATCGGCAGGGATGGGGCAAGAGACCCAGTACTTC. Protein product: CASRSAGMGQETQYF. This sequence joins TRBV12-3 or TRBV12-4 and TRBJ2-5, with D maybe TRBD1 (5 bases). V lost 6 bases, J lost 2 bases, and 16 bases lay in between. The CDR3 spans 15 residues.

The CDR3 DNA follows: TGTGCCCCCGGGGGGGGGCCCACCTACGAGCAGTACTTC. It specifies CAPGGGPTYEQYF. V and J are TRBV24-1 and TRBJ2-7; TRBD2 matches 8 bases. This CDR3 has 13 residues. Per germline, CDR1 KGHDR and CDR2 SFDVKD. J lost 2 bases, V lost 12 bases, and 8 bases had no gene match.

The chain links TRBV7-2 to TRBJ2-7, with 12 bases that match TRBD1. V lost 8 bases and J lost 5; bases outside the gene matches: 22. Germline V lookup: CDR1 SGHTA, CDR2 FQGNSA. The CDR3 is made up of 19 amino acids. The CDR3 spells CASSPPRDRGQKGINEQYF. In nucleotides, the CDR3 is TGTGCCAGCTCACCACCCCGGGACAGGGGGCAGAAGGGTATCAACGAGCAGTACTTC. Drawing the rest from reference TRBV7-2 and TRBJ2-7, the complete variable domain is GAGVSQSPSNKVTEKGKDVELRCDPISGHTALYWYRQSLGQGLEFLIYFQGNSAPDKSGLPSDRFSAERTGGSVSTLTIQRTQQEDSAVYLCASSPPRDRGQKGINEQYFGPGTRLTVT.

The chain joins TRBV29-1 to TRBJ1-2, with D maybe TRBD1 (5 bases). Germline V lookup: CDR1 SQVTM, CDR2 ANQGSEA. The CDR3 has 13 residues. V gave up 6 bases and J gave up 2 bases, with 13 bases separating them. The CDR3 region is CSVAGRSNYGYTF. Written as DNA, the CDR3 is TGCAGCGTGGCGGGACGGAGCAACTATGGCTACACCTTC.

This clonotype was counted many times. This chain joins TRBV7-8 and TRBJ1-2; D gene ambiguous. The length of the CDR3 is 14 residues. Between the trimmed V and J ends, which lost 4 bases and 0 bases, there was a span of 9 bases. Looked up from germline, CDR1 is SGHVS and CDR2 is FQNEAQ. This chain's CDR3 is CASSSPGANYGYTF. Written as DNA, the CDR3 is TGTGCCAGCAGCTCGCCCGGAGCTAACTATGGCTACACCTTC.